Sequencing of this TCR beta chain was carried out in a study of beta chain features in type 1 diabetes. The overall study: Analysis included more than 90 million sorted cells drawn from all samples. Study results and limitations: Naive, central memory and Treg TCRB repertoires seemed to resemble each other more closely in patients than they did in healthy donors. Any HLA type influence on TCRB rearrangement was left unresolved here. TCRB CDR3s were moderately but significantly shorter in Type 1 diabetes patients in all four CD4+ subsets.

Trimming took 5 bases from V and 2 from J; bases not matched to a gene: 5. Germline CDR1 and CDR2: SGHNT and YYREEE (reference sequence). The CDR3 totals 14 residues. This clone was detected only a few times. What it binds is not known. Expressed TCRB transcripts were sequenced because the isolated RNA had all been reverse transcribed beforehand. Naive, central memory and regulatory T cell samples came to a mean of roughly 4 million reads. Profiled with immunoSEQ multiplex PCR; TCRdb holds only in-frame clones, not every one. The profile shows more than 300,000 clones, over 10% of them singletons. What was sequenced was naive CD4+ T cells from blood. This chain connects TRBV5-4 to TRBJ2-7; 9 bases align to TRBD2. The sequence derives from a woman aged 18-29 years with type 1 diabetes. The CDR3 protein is CASRKAGGPYEQYF. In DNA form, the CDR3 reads TGTGCCAGCAGAAAAGCGGGAGGACCCTACGAGCAGTACTTC.